This T cell receptor beta chain is drawn from a study of blood T cell repertoires in COVID-19. On the study more broadly: In each case, the material was cDNA or gDNA derived from T cells, B-cell-depleted T cells, or PBMCs.

Original processing notes: Reference gene primer amplification in the assay estimated nucleated cell counts. Assay: immunoSEQ multiplex PCR; the TCRdb copy retains only in-frame clones and omits some. The V and J calls and clone size are taken from that table; D and trimming were inferred from the DNA. Of about 100,000 clones listed, about 89% are singletons. Germline V lookup: CDR1 MNHEY, CDR2 SVGAGI. After removal of 6 bases from V and 0 bases from J, the junction contained 3 bases not matched to a gene. The CDR3 consists of 15 residues. The source of this sequence is a man aged 50-59 years with active COVID-19. Sequencing was done on a sample of peripheral blood. The chain employs TRBV6-5 and TRBJ2-3; 10 bases fit TRBD2. Here the CDR3 reads CASSATSGSTDTQYF. The DNA for the CDR3 is TGTGCCAGCAGCGCGACTAGCGGGAGCACAGATACGCAGTATTTT.